Listed below are T cell receptor beta chains from one sample, sequenced in a study of cytomegalovirus exposure and HLA in healthy donors. TCRdb keeps only in-frame clones here, not all; method: immunoSEQ multiplex PCR. The data show some 130,000 clones, with less than 80% seen just once and about 7% held by the top ten. Material: PBMCs. These receptors all stem from a man between 40 and 49 years old in good health and CMV-seropositive. Both conserved end residues are part of each CDR3. The D gene is left open where the match is weak. Some rows mark clone size as missing; the rest say once, few, many or name a class of expanded clone.

cdr3_nt: TGTGCCAGCAGCCCGGGACTAGCGGGGGGGGGCGTCTCCTACAATGAGCAGTTCTTC
cdr3_aa: CASSPGLAGGGVSYNEQFF
v_call: TRBV7-3
d_call: TRBD2
j_call: TRBJ2-1
clone_size: .

cdr3_nt: TGTGCCAGCAGCTTAGGGGCGGTTTGGGGGCTGGGGTATGGCTACACCTTC
cdr3_aa: CASSLGAVWGLGYGYTF
v_call: TRBV7-2
d_call: .
j_call: TRBJ1-2
clone_size: .

cdr3_nt: TGCGCCAGCAGCTCGCAAACAGGGGGCCTACAGCAGTACTTC
cdr3_aa: CASSSQTGGLQQYF
v_call: TRBV5-1
d_call: TRBD1
j_call: TRBJ2-7
clone_size: .

cdr3_nt: TGTGCCATCAGGACAGGAAGCTCCTACGAGCAGTACTTC
cdr3_aa: CAIRTGSSYEQYF
v_call: TRBV10-3
d_call: .
j_call: TRBJ2-7
clone_size: few

cdr3_nt: TGTGCCAGCAGTGAAAGGGGAATGAGCACTGAAGCTTTCTTT
cdr3_aa: CASSERGMSTEAFF
v_call: TRBV6-1
d_call: .
j_call: TRBJ1-1
clone_size: .

cdr3_nt: TGTGCCAGCAGCTTAAGACTAGGGACCTACGAGCAGTACTTC
cdr3_aa: CASSLRLGTYEQYF
v_call: TRBV7-6
d_call: .
j_call: TRBJ2-7
clone_size: .

cdr3_nt: TGCGCCAGCAGCCCAGATACCCCGAACACCGGGGAGCTGTTTTTT
cdr3_aa: CASSPDTPNTGELFF
v_call: TRBV5-1
d_call: .
j_call: TRBJ2-2
clone_size: .

cdr3_nt: TGTGCCAGCAGTCCACGGACTAGCGGGAGAAAAGAGCAGTACTTC
cdr3_aa: CASSPRTSGRKEQYF
v_call: TRBV6-5
d_call: TRBD2
j_call: TRBJ2-7
clone_size: .

cdr3_nt: TGTGCCAGCAGCGCGGGACAGGGCTATGGCTACACCTTC
cdr3_aa: CASSAGQGYGYTF
v_call: TRBV11-1
d_call: TRBD1
j_call: TRBJ1-2
clone_size: .

cdr3_nt: TGTGCCAGCAGCCCCCGGAGGGCATCAAGTTGGCCCCAGCATTTT
cdr3_aa: CASSPRRASSWPQHF
v_call: TRBV14
d_call: .
j_call: TRBJ1-5
clone_size: .

cdr3_nt: TGTGCCAGCAGCTTATCCGAGGGGGGGGCTAAAGGCTACACCTTC
cdr3_aa: CASSLSEGGAKGYTF
v_call: TRBV7-9
d_call: .
j_call: TRBJ1-2
clone_size: .

cdr3_nt: TGTGCCAGCAGCTTAGGTCAGAACCACGAGCAGTACTTC
cdr3_aa: CASSLGQNHEQYF
v_call: TRBV7-6
d_call: .
j_call: TRBJ2-7
clone_size: .

cdr3_nt: TGTGCCAGTAGTATGGGGGACAGGGGAACTGGGGCCAACGTCCTGACTTTC
cdr3_aa: CASSMGDRGTGANVLTF
v_call: TRBV19
d_call: TRBD1
j_call: TRBJ2-6
clone_size: .

cdr3_nt: TGTGCCAGCAGCCGACCATCGGGGGGAGACGTCACCGGGGAGCTGTTTTTT
cdr3_aa: CASSRPSGGDVTGELFF
v_call: TRBV4-2
d_call: TRBD2
j_call: TRBJ2-2
clone_size: .

cdr3_nt: TGTGCCAGCAGCCCCGCTGGGGGGGTATATGAAAAACTGTTTTTT
cdr3_aa: CASSPAGGVYEKLFF
v_call: TRBV28
d_call: .
j_call: TRBJ1-4
clone_size: .

cdr3_nt: TGTGCCAGCAGCGTAGAGGCGGGAGGGTACCATGAGCAGTTCTTC
cdr3_aa: CASSVEAGGYHEQFF
v_call: TRBV9
d_call: TRBD2
j_call: TRBJ2-1
clone_size: .

cdr3_nt: TGCGCCAGCAGGGGGGTTAGCGGGAGGAGGTACAATGAGCAGTTCTTC
cdr3_aa: CASRGVSGRRYNEQFF
v_call: TRBV10-2
d_call: TRBD2
j_call: TRBJ2-1
clone_size: once

cdr3_nt: TGTGCCTGGGAGGGACAGGGTATTGTGACAGATACGCAGTATTTT
cdr3_aa: CAWEGQGIVTDTQYF
v_call: TRBV30
d_call: TRBD1
j_call: TRBJ2-3
clone_size: .

cdr3_nt: TGTGCCATCAGTGTTGCAGGGGCGCCTACGGAAGCTTTCTTT
cdr3_aa: CAISVAGAPTEAFF
v_call: TRBV10-3
d_call: .
j_call: TRBJ1-1
clone_size: .

cdr3_nt: TGCGCCAGCAGCCAAGATATCAACAGGGTCAACACTGAAGCTTTCTTT
cdr3_aa: CASSQDINRVNTEAFF
v_call: TRBV4-1
d_call: .
j_call: TRBJ1-1
clone_size: few

cdr3_nt: TGCGCCAGCAGCATTTCGACAGGGTCCGCGGGCACCGGGGAGCTGTTTTTT
cdr3_aa: CASSISTGSAGTGELFF
v_call: TRBV5-1
d_call: TRBD1
j_call: TRBJ2-2
clone_size: .

cdr3_nt: TGTGCCAGCAGCCCTCCCGGGACAGGGATCTACGAGCAGTACTTC
cdr3_aa: CASSPPGTGIYEQYF
v_call: TRBV5-4
d_call: TRBD1
j_call: TRBJ2-7
clone_size: once

cdr3_nt: TGTGCCAGTAGTCCAGGTTTTAGAATAATGAACACTGAAGCTTTCTTT
cdr3_aa: CASSPGFRIMNTEAFF
v_call: TRBV19
d_call: .
j_call: TRBJ1-1
clone_size: .

cdr3_nt: TGTGCCAGCAGTTTAGGGGACACCCGAAACACCATATATTTT
cdr3_aa: CASSLGDTRNTIYF
v_call: TRBV28
d_call: .
j_call: TRBJ1-3
clone_size: .

cdr3_nt: TGTGCCAGCAGCGTAGAGGCGGGGGGCGGCACTGAAGCTTTCTTT
cdr3_aa: CASSVEAGGGTEAFF
v_call: TRBV9
d_call: .
j_call: TRBJ1-1
clone_size: few

cdr3_nt: TGCGCCAGCAGCTGGACAGGGCTCTTCACAGATACGCAGTATTTT
cdr3_aa: CASSWTGLFTDTQYF
v_call: TRBV5-1
d_call: TRBD1
j_call: TRBJ2-3
clone_size: .

cdr3_nt: TGTGCCGGGGGGGAAGGGCTAGCGGGAGGCCAAGAGACCCAGTACTTC
cdr3_aa: CAGGEGLAGGQETQYF
v_call: TRBV30
d_call: TRBD2
j_call: TRBJ2-5
clone_size: .

cdr3_nt: TGTGCCAGCAGTCCACAGGGGTCCTACGAGCAGTACTTC
cdr3_aa: CASSPQGSYEQYF
v_call: TRBV28
d_call: TRBD1
j_call: TRBJ2-7
clone_size: .

cdr3_nt: TGTGCCAGCAGTTTATCCAGCGGAAGCTCCTACGAGCAGTACTTC
cdr3_aa: CASSLSSGSSYEQYF
v_call: TRBV27
d_call: .
j_call: TRBJ2-7
clone_size: .

cdr3_nt: TGCAGCGTTGTGCCAGGTTCAAACACTGAAGCTTTCTTT
cdr3_aa: CSVVPGSNTEAFF
v_call: TRBV29-1
d_call: .
j_call: TRBJ1-1
clone_size: .

cdr3_nt: TGTGCCAGCAGTTTGAGTACGGGACAGGCTCCCTACGAGCAGTACTTC
cdr3_aa: CASSLSTGQAPYEQYF
v_call: TRBV28
d_call: TRBD1
j_call: TRBJ2-7
clone_size: few

cdr3_nt: TGTGCCAGCAGTTCCGGGGTAGCGGGAGTTACAGATACGCAGTATTTT
cdr3_aa: CASSSGVAGVTDTQYF
v_call: TRBV6-6
d_call: TRBD2
j_call: TRBJ2-3
clone_size: few

cdr3_nt: TGTGCCAGTAGTGTTACAGGGGGCGCTCAGCCCCAGCATTTT
cdr3_aa: CASSVTGGAQPQHF
v_call: TRBV19
d_call: TRBD1
j_call: TRBJ1-5
clone_size: .

cdr3_nt: TGTGCCAGCATACAGGGTATGAACAATGAGCAGTTCTTC
cdr3_aa: CASIQGMNNEQFF
v_call: TRBV2
d_call: .
j_call: TRBJ2-1
clone_size: .

cdr3_nt: TGTGCCAGCCCGACGCGTTCGGGTGAAAAACTGTTTTTT
cdr3_aa: CASPTRSGEKLFF
v_call: TRBV6-1
d_call: .
j_call: TRBJ1-4
clone_size: .

cdr3_nt: TGTGCCAGCAGCGTAGATTACAGGGTGGGATTCCTCCACTTT
cdr3_aa: CASSVDYRVGFLHF
v_call: TRBV9
d_call: .
j_call: TRBJ1-6
clone_size: .

cdr3_nt: TGTGCCAGCAGCCCCCGGAGGGGAAGCGGGACTGAAGCTTTCTTT
cdr3_aa: CASSPRRGSGTEAFF
v_call: TRBV5-4
d_call: .
j_call: TRBJ1-1
clone_size: .

cdr3_nt: TGTGCCAGCAGTGAGCAGACAGGGGGCGGAAACACTGAAGCTTTCTTT
cdr3_aa: CASSEQTGGGNTEAFF
v_call: TRBV2
d_call: TRBD1
j_call: TRBJ1-1
clone_size: few

cdr3_nt: TGCGCCAGCAGCTTGAGTAGCTTTTTGGGCTACACCTTC
cdr3_aa: CASSLSSFLGYTF
v_call: TRBV7-9
d_call: .
j_call: TRBJ1-2
clone_size: few

cdr3_nt: TGTGCCAGCAGCCCCAAAGGGACAGTATTAGCCAACGTCCTGACTTTC
cdr3_aa: CASSPKGTVLANVLTF
v_call: TRBV7-9
d_call: TRBD1
j_call: TRBJ2-6
clone_size: .

cdr3_nt: TGTGCCAGCAGCCCCACAGGGGTGAGCTCTGGAAACACCATATATTTT
cdr3_aa: CASSPTGVSSGNTIYF
v_call: TRBV9
d_call: TRBD1
j_call: TRBJ1-3
clone_size: .

cdr3_nt: TGTGCCACCGGATCGACAGGAGCTTTCTTT
cdr3_aa: CATGSTGAFF
v_call: TRBV7-9
d_call: .
j_call: TRBJ1-1
clone_size: few

cdr3_nt: TGTGCCAGCAGTTCCACCCGACAGGGGGCAACGTATGGCTACACCTTC
cdr3_aa: CASSSTRQGATYGYTF
v_call: TRBV27
d_call: TRBD1
j_call: TRBJ1-2
clone_size: .

cdr3_nt: TGTGCCAGCACCATCGGGGTTTCAGGGGGCTACGAGCAGTACTTC
cdr3_aa: CASTIGVSGGYEQYF
v_call: TRBV6-1
d_call: TRBD1
j_call: TRBJ2-7
clone_size: .

cdr3_nt: TGTGCCAGCAGTCCCAGACTAGCGGAAGGCGAGCAGTACTTC
cdr3_aa: CASSPRLAEGEQYF
v_call: TRBV28
d_call: TRBD2
j_call: TRBJ2-7
clone_size: .

cdr3_nt: TGCAGCGTTCGGACTAGCGGGAACCACAATGAGCAGTTCTTC
cdr3_aa: CSVRTSGNHNEQFF
v_call: TRBV29-1
d_call: TRBD2
j_call: TRBJ2-1
clone_size: .

cdr3_nt: TGTGCCAGCAGTTACTCTCGGGGAAAACAGCCCCAGCATTTT
cdr3_aa: CASSYSRGKQPQHF
v_call: TRBV6-5
d_call: .
j_call: TRBJ1-5
clone_size: few

cdr3_nt: TGTGCCAGCAGCTTGAGTAGCGGAGGGACCTACGAGCAGTACTTC
cdr3_aa: CASSLSSGGTYEQYF
v_call: TRBV5-6
d_call: .
j_call: TRBJ2-7
clone_size: .

cdr3_nt: TGTGCCAGCAGCTTAGGTCTCCGAAGCATTGTTGAGCAGTTCTTC
cdr3_aa: CASSLGLRSIVEQFF
v_call: TRBV7-8
d_call: .
j_call: TRBJ2-1
clone_size: few

cdr3_nt: TGTGCCAGCCACGTCGACTATAGCAATCAGCCCCAGCATTTT
cdr3_aa: CASHVDYSNQPQHF
v_call: TRBV6-1
d_call: .
j_call: TRBJ1-5
clone_size: .

cdr3_nt: TGTGCCTGGAGTGATGATTGGAGGACTGAAGCTTTCTTT
cdr3_aa: CAWSDDWRTEAFF
v_call: TRBV30
d_call: .
j_call: TRBJ1-1
clone_size: .

cdr3_nt: TGCAGCGTTGTGCGGGGAGGGGCCTACGAGCAGTACTTC
cdr3_aa: CSVVRGGAYEQYF
v_call: TRBV29-1
d_call: TRBD2
j_call: TRBJ2-7
clone_size: .

cdr3_nt: TGTGCCAGCAGTCACCGGGACAGGGGGCTAGATACGCAGTATTTT
cdr3_aa: CASSHRDRGLDTQYF
v_call: TRBV27
d_call: TRBD1
j_call: TRBJ2-3
clone_size: .

cdr3_nt: TGTGCCAGTAACCGGGACAGGGCCTACGAGCAGTACTTC
cdr3_aa: CASNRDRAYEQYF
v_call: TRBV2
d_call: TRBD1
j_call: TRBJ2-7
clone_size: .

cdr3_nt: TGTGCCACCGAGGACAGGGCCACCGGGGAGCTGTTTTTT
cdr3_aa: CATEDRATGELFF
v_call: TRBV28
d_call: TRBD1
j_call: TRBJ2-2
clone_size: .

cdr3_nt: TGCGCCAGCAGCTTGGGACCGGGACAGGGGGAAGTAGTGAACACCGGGGAGCTGTTTTTT
cdr3_aa: CASSLGPGQGEVVNTGELFF
v_call: TRBV5-1
d_call: TRBD1
j_call: TRBJ2-2
clone_size: .